Only a few counts were recorded for the clone carrying this T cell receptor beta chain. No antigen is known for it. Unique molecular identifiers were attached to individual cDNA molecules during library preparation. In the study's own analysis: Per sample, the median was about 95,000 TCRs, with values from 23,224 to 690,600. TCRdb used MiXCR to reprocess the RACE reads, holding one entry per CDR3 protein. V and J calls and clone size were set by TCRdb, not the authors. The repertoire consists of more than 70,000 distinct CDR3 sequences, with approximately 8.2% occurring once and the leading ten covering approximately 2.8%. Time point reported: healthy volunteer bleed at 2 weeks. Total RNA was isolated from unfractionated whole blood. The CDR3 consists of 15 residues. V lost 3 bases, J lost 0 bases, and 10 bases lay in between. The data originate from a study of human T cells and chemical hapten exposure. At the level of the study: TCR yields per sample varied mostly from small pooled library volume differences.

Study-level findings and limits: No change in TCRs above 1 in 1000 frequency was produced by DPC sensitization.

The chain is built from TRBV12-3 or TRBV12-4 and TRBJ2-3; no clear D gene. The source is a female donor in good health. Some clones in this sample may be carry-over from other donors' samples. Sample: whole blood. For the CDR3, the DNA is TGTGCCAGCAGTTTTATCTCGAGGAGCACAGATACGCAGTATTTT. Translating it yields CASSFISRSTDTQYF.